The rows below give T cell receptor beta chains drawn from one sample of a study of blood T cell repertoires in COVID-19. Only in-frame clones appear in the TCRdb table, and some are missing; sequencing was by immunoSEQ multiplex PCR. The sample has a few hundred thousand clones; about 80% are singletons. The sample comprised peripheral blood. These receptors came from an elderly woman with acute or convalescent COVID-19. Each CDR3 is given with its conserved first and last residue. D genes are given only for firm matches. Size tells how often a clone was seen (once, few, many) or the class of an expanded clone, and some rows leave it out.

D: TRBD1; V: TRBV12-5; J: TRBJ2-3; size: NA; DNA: TGTGCTAGTGGTTTGGTCCCGGGACAGGGGCATCCTACTCCAGATACGCAGTATTTT; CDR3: CASGLVPGQGHPTPDTQYF
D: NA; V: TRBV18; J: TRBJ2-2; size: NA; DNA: TGTGCCAGCTCACCACTAGCTCAGCGGACGAACACCGGGGAGCTGTTTTTT; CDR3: CASSPLAQRTNTGELFF
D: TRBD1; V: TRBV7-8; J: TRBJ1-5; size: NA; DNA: TGTGCCAGCAGCTTAGCTAGACAGGGGAATCAGCCCCAGCATTTT; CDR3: CASSLARQGNQPQHF
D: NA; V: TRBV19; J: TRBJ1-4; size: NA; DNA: TGTGCCAGTAGGGACATCACAACTAATGAAAAACTGTTTTTT; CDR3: CASRDITTNEKLFF
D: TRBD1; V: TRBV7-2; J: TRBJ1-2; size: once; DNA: TGTGCCAGCAGCTCTACAGGGGGCCTGGGAGGCTACACCTTC; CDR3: CASSSTGGLGGYTF
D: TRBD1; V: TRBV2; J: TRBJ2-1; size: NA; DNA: TGTGCCAGCAGGACAGGGCTCTCCTACAATGAGCAGTTCTTC; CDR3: CASRTGLSYNEQFF
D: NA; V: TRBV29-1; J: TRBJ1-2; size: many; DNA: TGCAGCGTTGGGTCCGGGACATTCTCTTCTAACTATGGCTACACCTTC; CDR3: CSVGSGTFSSNYGYTF
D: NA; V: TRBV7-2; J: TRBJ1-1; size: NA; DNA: TGTGCCAGCAGCTCCGAGGCAAACACTGAAGCTTTCTTT; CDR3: CASSSEANTEAFF
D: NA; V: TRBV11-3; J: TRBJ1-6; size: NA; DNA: TGTGCCAGCAGCTTAGATGGGCAGAAGAATTCACCCCTCCACTTT; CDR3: CASSLDGQKNSPLHF
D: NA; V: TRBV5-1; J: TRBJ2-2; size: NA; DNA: TGCGCCAGCACCCGACAGAACACCGGGGAGCTGTTTTTT; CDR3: CASTRQNTGELFF
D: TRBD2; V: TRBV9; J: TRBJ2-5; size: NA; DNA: TGTGCCAGCAGCGGCTGGACAGGACGATCAGGGACTAGCGGGGGGGCCCAGACCCAGTACTTC; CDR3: CASSGWTGRSGTSGGAQTQYF
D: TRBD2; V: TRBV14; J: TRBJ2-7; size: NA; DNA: TGTGCCAGCAGCCCACTAAACCAGCGGGAGGGAAGAGACGAGCAGTACTTC; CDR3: CASSPLNQREGRDEQYF
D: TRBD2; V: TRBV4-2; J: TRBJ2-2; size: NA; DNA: TGTGCCAGCAGCCAAACCGGGACTAGCGGCTCGAACACCGGGGAGCTGTTTTTT; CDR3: CASSQTGTSGSNTGELFF
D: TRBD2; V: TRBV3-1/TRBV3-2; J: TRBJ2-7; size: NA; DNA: TGTGCCAGCAGCCAAGAGTTCACTAGCGGGCTCACCTACGAGCAGTACTTC; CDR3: CASSQEFTSGLTYEQYF
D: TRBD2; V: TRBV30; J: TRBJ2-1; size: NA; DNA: TGTGCCTGGAGGGAGGGACTAGCGAATCGGTACAATGAGCAGTTCTTC; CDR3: CAWREGLANRYNEQFF
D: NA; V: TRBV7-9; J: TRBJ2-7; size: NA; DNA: TGTGCCAGCAGCCCAGGCAGCAATACCTACGAGCAGTACTTC; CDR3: CASSPGSNTYEQYF
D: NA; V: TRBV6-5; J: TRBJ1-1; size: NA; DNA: TGTGCCAGCAGTTACGCAGGGACTGAAGCTTTCTTT; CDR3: CASSYAGTEAFF
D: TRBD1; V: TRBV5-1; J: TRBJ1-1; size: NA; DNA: TGCGCCAGCCGGGGACAGGGGTCCACTGAAGCTTTCTTT; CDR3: CASRGQGSTEAFF
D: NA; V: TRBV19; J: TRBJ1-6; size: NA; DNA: TGTGCCAGTAGTACATCGGGGTCTGCGCGATTTTCACCCCTCCACTTT; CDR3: CASSTSGSARFSPLHF
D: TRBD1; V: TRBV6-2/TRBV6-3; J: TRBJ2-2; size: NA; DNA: TGTGCCAGCAGCCTACAGGGGGCTCAGTCAGCCGGGGAGCTGTTTTTT; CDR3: CASSLQGAQSAGELFF
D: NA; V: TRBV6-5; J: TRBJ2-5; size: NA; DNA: TGTGCCAGCACCCTAGAGACCCAGTACTTC; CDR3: CASTLETQYF
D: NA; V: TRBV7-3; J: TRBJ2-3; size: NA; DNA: TGTGCCAGCAGCTTACGGGGACACCTCACAGATACGCAGTATTTT; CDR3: CASSLRGHLTDTQYF
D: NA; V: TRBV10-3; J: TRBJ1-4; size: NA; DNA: TGTGCCATCAGCGCAACTAATGAAAAACTGTTTTTT; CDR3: CAISATNEKLFF
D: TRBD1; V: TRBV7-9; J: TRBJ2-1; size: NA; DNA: TGTGCCAGCAGCCAGGGGCCTGGACAGGGAGTACGAAATTACAATGAGCAGTTCTTC; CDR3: CASSQGPGQGVRNYNEQFF
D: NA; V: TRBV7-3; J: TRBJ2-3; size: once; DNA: TGTGCCAGCAGCTTAGGGGGCGCAGATACGCAGTATTTT; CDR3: CASSLGGADTQYF
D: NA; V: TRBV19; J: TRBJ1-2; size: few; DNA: TGTGCCAGTAGTATAGAGCCTGGGCAGAACTATGGCTACACCTTC; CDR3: CASSIEPGQNYGYTF
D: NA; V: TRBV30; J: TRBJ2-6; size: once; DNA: TGTGCCTGGAGTGGCTTCCGGGACAAAAGGGACAAGGGGGCCAACGTCCTGACTTTC; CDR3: CAWSGFRDKRDKGANVLTF
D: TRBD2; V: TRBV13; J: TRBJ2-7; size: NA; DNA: TGTGCCAGCAGCTTCGGTAGCGGGCGAACTTACTACGAGCAGTACTTC; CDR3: CASSFGSGRTYYEQYF
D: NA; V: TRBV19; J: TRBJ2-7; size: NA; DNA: TGTGCCAGTAGCGAGCTCGAGGGCTACGAGCAGTACTTC; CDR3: CASSELEGYEQYF
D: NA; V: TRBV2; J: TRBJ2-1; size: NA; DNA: TGTGCCAGCAGAGCGGCTAGCTCCTACAATGAGCAGTTCTTC; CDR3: CASRAASSYNEQFF
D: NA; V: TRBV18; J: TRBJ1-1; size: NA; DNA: TGTGCCAGCTCACCAAGGACAGAGTTGAACACTGAAGCTTTCTTT; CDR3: CASSPRTELNTEAFF
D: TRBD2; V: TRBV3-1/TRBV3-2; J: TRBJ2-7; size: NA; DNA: TGTGCCAGCAGCCAAGCTCTTAGCGGGAGGTCTTACGAGCAGTACTTC; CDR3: CASSQALSGRSYEQYF
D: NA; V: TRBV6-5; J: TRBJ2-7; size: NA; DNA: TGTGCCAGCTCTATCATCTACGAGCAGTACTTC; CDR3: CASSIIYEQYF
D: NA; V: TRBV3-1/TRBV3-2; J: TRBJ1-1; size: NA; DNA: TGTGTCGCGGGGGAGAACACTGAAGCTTTCTTT; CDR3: CVAGENTEAFF